Listed below are T cell receptor beta chains from one sample, sequenced in a study of T-cell reconstitution after alpha-beta-depleted transplantation in children. TCRdb called the PCR reads again in MiXCR, with one record for every CDR3 protein. The top ten clones hold 27% of a sample with around 450,000 distinct CDR3 sequences, about 40% of them seen once. Sample: PBMCs, taken before TCRalphabeta/CD19-depleted stem cell transplant. The receptors come from a girl aged 2-10 years with aplastic anemia, due to receive a stem cell transplant. The conserved cysteine and the conserved F or W are not part of the CDR3 here. Not all rows give a size; the values are once, few, many and, for expanded clones, a class.

>TRBV20-1|NA
STRDLASSYNEQF
>TRBV5-6|NA
ASSTRLAGETQY
>TRBV9|NA
ASSSAGDSYNEQF
>TRBV4-2|NA
ASSQASGGETQY
>TRBV7-3|few
ASSVTGGNEQF
>TRBV11-2|NA
ASSVGGSEIYNEQF
>TRBV5-1|NA
ASSLSRSYEQY
>TRBV9|NA
ASSVAPLGSGSYEQY
>TRBV4-2|many
ASSQGLGDQEAKNIQY
>TRBV5-1|NA
ASSLTPTGDGSPLH
>TRBV5-1|NA
ASSLGRGTSYNEQF
>TRBV28|NA
ASSPIGEEYHGYT
>TRBV12-3/TRBV12-4|NA
ASTLGGYQETQY
>TRBV12-3/TRBV12-4|NA
ASSYSRAEAF
>TRBV11-2|NA
ASSYLGRGDTQY
>TRBV20-1|NA
SASAGGIQETQY
>TRBV5-1|many
ASRIGANTGELF
>TRBV5-1|NA
ASSVTSGRAYEQY
>TRBV5-1|NA
ASSLRDASYEQY
>TRBV20-1|NA
SADRGHDGYT
>TRBV5-1|NA
ASSLAGWNTGELF
>TRBV10-2|NA
ASRGGPILKGDYGYT
>TRBV29-1|NA
SVDGFTDTQY
>TRBV6-1|many
ASRSGTSDLEQF
>TRBV6-6|NA
ASRVPYNEQF
>TRBV6-1|few
ASSPDSPGELF
>TRBV28|NA
ASCQTGGWSGANVLT
>TRBV10-3|NA
AISESQGVFGNSPLH
>TRBV19|NA
ASHDDQETQY
>TRBV7-2|many
ASSQGQGYGYT
>TRBV5-6|NA
ASSLVNPTNTGELF
>TRBV15|few
ATSRGIPYEQY
>TRBV12-3/TRBV12-4|once
ASRSGLAGAHEQF